Listed here are 5 T cell receptor beta chains from one sample, sequenced in a study of T cell responses to AZD1222 COVID-19 vaccine. Clones were sequenced by immunoSEQ multiplex PCR, and TCRdb holds only the in-frame ones, with some missing. The sample shows 45,000 to 55,000 clones, more than 60% of them seen only once. The input for sequencing was peripheral blood, taken on day 0 of MenACWY control vaccination. Receptors were obtained from an adult in good health.

The chain couples TRBV21-1 to TRBJ2-7; TRBD1, the table's D call, was not compared with the DNA. TRBV21-1 is termed a pseudogene. This CDR3 has 15 amino acids. The CDR3 is CASSKGADRSYEQYV. The CDR3 DNA follows: TGTGCCAGCAGCAAAGGCGCGGACAGGAGCTACGAGCAGTACGTC.

The chain uses TRBV18 and TRBJ2-5; D uncertain. The CDR3 has 14 residues. V lost 3 bases and J lost 2, with 10 bases in between. Germline V lookup: CDR1 KGHSH, CDR2 LQKENI. Here the CDR3 DNA reads TGTGCCAGCTCACCGGCGGCCTTACAAGAGACCCAGTACTTC. Amino acid sequence: CASSPAALQETQYF.

The gene calls are TRBV5-4 and TRBJ1-3; TRBD1 aligns across 8 bases. Looked up from germline, CDR1 is SGHNT and CDR2 is YYREEE (reference sequence). J lost 2 bases, V lost 3 bases, and 13 bases had no gene match. This CDR3 contains 18 residues. CDR3 DNA sequence: TGTGCCAGCAGCTCCGGGACAGGCATTGAAGGGCCTGGAAACACCATATATTTT. Translating it yields CASSSGTGIEGPGNTIYF.

The V gene is TRBV29-1, the J gene TRBJ1-1; D is unresolved. In germline, CDR1 is SQVTM, CDR2 ANQGSEA. Trimming removed 7 bases from V and 3 bases from J, with 12 bases in between. The CDR3 loop spans 12 amino acids. The DNA for the CDR3 is TGCAGCGCCAAGGGTAGTTACACTGAAGCTTTCTTT. Its translation: CSAKGSYTEAFF.

V and J are TRBV28 and TRBJ1-4, with D perhaps matching TRBD1 (5 bases). This CDR3 spans 15 amino acids. Per the germline V gene, CDR1 is MDHEN and CDR2 is SYDVKM. V was shortened by 4 bases and J by 8 bases, with 17 bases between the two germline ends. The CDR3 nucleotides read TGTGCCAGCAGTTGGCCCCCAGGGATGGGGGAAAAACTGTTTTTT. Protein sequence: CASSWPPGMGEKLFF.